Following are 4 T cell receptor beta chains from one sample sequenced in a study of shared clonotypes between healthy human individuals. This table comes from immunoSEQ multiplex PCR, and its TCRdb copy is limited to in-frame clones, with some not included. In the table there are over 2 million clones, approximately 95% of which are singletons. Sequenced input: naive CD4+ T cells sorted from blood. Documented subset: CD45RA+ positively selected. The receptor set was obtained from a man between 18 and 35 years old in good health.

This clone was counted once. The rearrangement joins TRBV27 to TRBJ2-2; TRBD2 matches 8 bases. CDR1 is MNHEY and CDR2 is SMNVEV in the germline V gene (reference sequence). The CDR3 loop spans 15 amino acids. Trimming at V came to 2 bases and at J to 5 bases, leaving 4 bases not matched to a gene. CDR3 DNA sequence: TGTGCCAGCAGTTTAAGCCCGGGAGGGACCGGGGAGCTGTTTTTT. Translating it yields CASSLSPGGTGELFF.

This clone was counted at least ten times. V gene TRBV28 combines with J gene TRBJ1-5; D remains ambiguous. CDR1 is MDHEN, CDR2 SYDVKM, per germline. The ends were cut back, 6 bases at V and 1 base at J, with 13 bases in the middle. CDR3 length: 15 residues. In DNA, the CDR3 is TGTGCCAGCAGCCCACGGAGAGGGAGCAATCAGCCCCAGCATTTT. Translating it yields CASSPRRGSNQPQHF.

With regard to this clone: One end of the junction does not line up with germline, which may come from a read error. The chain carries TRBV5-6 and TRBJ1-3, with no clear D. CDR1 SGHDT and CDR2 YYEEEE come from the germline V gene. The CDR3 sequence is 14 residues long. The CDR3 nucleotides are TGTGCCAGCAGCTTGGCCGAGCCGGGAACCACCATATATTTT. Protein product: CASSLAEPGTTIYF.

This clone was recorded a few times. In nucleotides, the CDR3 is TGTGCCAGCAGCTCGCGACCGGGACTAGCGGGGTTCGGGGAGACCCAGTACTTC. It is translated as CASSSRPGLAGFGETQYF. J is TRBJ2-5 and V is TRBV11-2, with 13 bases aligning to TRBD2. This CDR3 spans 18 amino acids. The V gene end was trimmed by 4 bases and the J gene end by 5 bases; junction bases not matched to a gene: 13. Germline assignment: CDR1 SGHAT and CDR2 FQNNGV.